Listed below are T cell receptor beta chains from one sample, sequenced in a study of identical twins. A single record per CDR3 protein comes from TCRdb applying MiXCR to the 5' RACE reads. The table shows 550,000 to 800,000 distinct CDR3 sequences, with 7.1% occurring only once. In addition, the sample was reused for a study of yellow fever vaccine responses in identical twins.

The sequencing input was PBMCs. These receptors came from a woman under 30 in good health. Each CDR3 is given without its conserved first and last residue. Each record gives: V gene, D gene, J gene, CDR3 protein. A D gene is named only where the DNA matches it firmly.

TRBV29-1,-,TRBJ1-6,SVPGETPLH
TRBV12-5,-,TRBJ2-7,ASGSAGTQSYEQY
TRBV20-1,-,TRBJ1-1,SAIKDTEAF
TRBV7-9,-,TRBJ2-1,ASRPTGPGSSYNEQF
TRBV20-1,TRBD1,TRBJ1-1,SALQGGGTEAF
TRBV6-1,-,TRBJ2-1,ATQNGQTYNEQF
TRBV28,TRBD2,TRBJ2-3,ASSFRRLAGADTQY
TRBV20-1,TRBD2,TRBJ2-5,SAPGRGTQY
TRBV2,TRBD2,TRBJ2-1,ASSPGGLAGGQYNEQF
TRBV20-1,-,TRBJ2-1,SARGSYNEQF